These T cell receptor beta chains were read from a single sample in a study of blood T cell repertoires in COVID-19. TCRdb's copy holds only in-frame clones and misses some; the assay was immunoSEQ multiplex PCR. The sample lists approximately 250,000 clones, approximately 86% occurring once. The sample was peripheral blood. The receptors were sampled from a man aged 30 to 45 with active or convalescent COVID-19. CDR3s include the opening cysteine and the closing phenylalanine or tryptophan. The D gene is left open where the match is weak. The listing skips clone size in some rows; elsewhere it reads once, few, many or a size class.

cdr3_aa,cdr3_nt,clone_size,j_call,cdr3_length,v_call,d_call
CASSISGGLAEPQHF,TGTGCCAGTAGTATATCCGGGGGACTCGCGGAGCCCCAGCATTTT,.,TRBJ1-5,15,TRBV19,.
CASTSGGTGEQYF,TGTGCCAGCACGTCAGGGGGGACGGGGGAGCAGTACTTC,.,TRBJ2-7,13,TRBV6-5,.
CASSTALGLTYNEQFF,TGTGCCAGTAGTACCGCGTTGGGGCTAACCTACAATGAGCAGTTCTTC,.,TRBJ2-1,16,TRBV19,.
CAAKQGVSTDTQYF,TGTGCCGCCAAACAGGGGGTCAGCACAGATACGCAGTATTTT,.,TRBJ2-3,14,TRBV10-3,TRBD1
CASRTYVGRQPQHF,TGTGCCAGCAGAACGTATGTCGGTCGTCAGCCCCAGCATTTT,.,TRBJ1-5,14,TRBV6-5,.
CASSQGDRGLKTQYF,TGTGCCAGCAGCCAAGGGGACAGGGGGCTGAAGACCCAGTACTTC,.,TRBJ2-5,15,TRBV3-1/TRBV3-2,TRBD1
CASWGRDNSPLHF,TGTGCCAGCTGGGGCAGGGATAATTCACCCCTCCACTTT,few,TRBJ1-6,13,TRBV6-5,.
CASKLRWGMDEQYF,TGTGCCAGCAAGTTACGTTGGGGCATGGACGAGCAGTACTTC,.,TRBJ2-7,14,TRBV6-5,.
CASSLEGQGYQPQHF,TGTGCCAGCAGCCTAGAGGGGCAGGGGTATCAGCCCCAGCATTTT,once,TRBJ1-5,15,TRBV7-9,.
CASSSQVDVGYTF,TGTGCCAGCAGCTCCCAGGTGGATGTGGGCTACACCTTC,.,TRBJ1-2,13,TRBV7-2,.
CASSQRTGSNTEAFF,TGTGCCAGCAGCCAAAGGACAGGGTCGAACACTGAAGCTTTCTTT,.,TRBJ1-1,15,TRBV14,TRBD1
CASSYKQALVAETQYF,TGTGCCAGCAGCTATAAACAGGCTTTGGTTGCGGAGACCCAGTACTTC,once,TRBJ2-5,16,TRBV14,.
CASSSSDRAHQPQHF,TGTGCCAGCAGTTCCTCAGACAGGGCGCATCAGCCCCAGCATTTT,once,TRBJ1-5,15,TRBV6-5,TRBD1
CASSLWDRPRTYEQYF,TGTGCCAGCAGCCTTTGGGACAGACCTAGAACCTACGAGCAGTACTTC,.,TRBJ2-7,16,TRBV3-1/TRBV3-2,TRBD1
CASSPEGRLAGETGELFF,TGTGCCAGCAGCCCCGAGGGAAGACTAGCGGGGGAAACCGGGGAGCTGTTTTTT,.,TRBJ2-2,18,TRBV7-6,TRBD2
CASSDTTGDRAGELFF,TGTGCCAGCAGCGATACAACAGGGGACAGGGCCGGGGAGCTGTTTTTT,.,TRBJ2-2,16,TRBV9,TRBD1
CASSAGGEKLFF,TGTGCCAGCAGCGCCGGAGGGGAAAAACTGTTTTTT,.,TRBJ1-4,12,TRBV9,.
CSVATGQGVSDTQYF,TGCAGCGTTGCAACTGGACAGGGGGTTTCAGATACGCAGTATTTT,.,TRBJ2-3,15,TRBV29-1,TRBD1